This section outlines one T cell receptor beta chain sequence together with its context. TCRdb's table, derived via immunoSEQ multiplex PCR, lists solely in-frame clones and lacks some. This sample has approximately 54,000 clones, with 80% to 90% found just once. Germline CDR1 is KGHDR and CDR2 is SFDVKD. This CDR3 region has 20 residues. V was cut by 0 bases and J by 0 bases, with 19 bases left in between. This specimen belongs to a study of blood T cell repertoires in COVID-19. In the study overall: Samples representing acute and convalescent COVID-19 were sourced from the United States, Italy and Spain.

Sequences were obtained from peripheral blood. The sequence derives from a woman aged 55 to 70 with acute or convalescent COVID-19. The V gene is TRBV24-1, the J gene TRBJ2-2; weak D call: TRBD2 (6 bases). The CDR3 spells CATSDLVLGGRLANTGELFF. CDR3 DNA: TGTGCCACCAGTGATTTGGTCCTCGGGGGTCGTCTGGCGAACACCGGGGAGCTGTTTTTT.